These 25 T cell receptor beta chains came from one sample sequenced in a study of cytomegalovirus exposure and HLA in healthy donors. In the PCR, 60 Vbeta and 13 Jbeta primers were used. Sequenced by immunoSEQ multiplex PCR; TCRdb stores in-frame clones only, minus some. The table lists about 98,000 clones, 65% to 80% of them singletons. The specimen sequenced was PBMCs. The receptors stem from a man aged 55 to 70 in good health and CMV-seropositive.

The chain employs TRBV20-1 and TRBJ1-1, with 7 bases matching TRBD1. This CDR3 region has 11 residues. Losses at the gene ends were 8 bases for V and 12 bases for J; bases not matched to a gene: 12. CDR1 and CDR2 from the germline V gene are DFQATT and SNEGSKA (reference sequence). For the CDR3, the DNA is TGCAGTCACAGACAGGGTGTGTTAACTTTCTTT. As protein: CSHRQGVLTFF.

The chain couples TRBV27 to TRBJ1-5; D is unresolved. V lost 4 bases and J 1 base, leaving 8 bases between the germline ends. Germline CDR1 and CDR2: MNHEY and SMNVEV (reference sequence). CDR3 length equals 14 residues. The CDR3 sequence is CASSSGESNQPQHF. Written as DNA, the CDR3 is TGTGCCAGCAGTTCTGGGGAGAGCAATCAGCCCCAGCATTTT.

J is TRBJ2-3 and V is TRBV19; D not certain. Germline CDR1 is LNHDA and CDR2 is SQIVND (reference sequence). CDR3 length: 14 residues. V lost 2 bases and J 6 bases, leaving 12 bases between the germline ends. The CDR3 DNA sequence: TGTGCCAGTAGTATAAACCGGGTTGGGGATACGCAGTATTTT. Residues: CASSINRVGDTQYF.

V and J are TRBV7-9 and TRBJ2-2, with a weak D call TRBD1 (6 bases). The ends were cut back, 5 bases at V and 7 bases at J, with 23 bases in the middle. Germline V CDR1 and CDR2: SEHNR, FQNEAQ (reference sequence). CDR3 size: 17 residues. This chain's CDR3 is CASSPKIRTVTVGELFF. DNA of the CDR3: TGTGCCAGCAGCCCGAAAATACGGACAGTAACGGTCGGGGAGCTGTTTTTT.

The genes are TRBV7-2 and TRBJ2-5; 13 nucleotides agree with TRBD2. The CDR3 runs to 18 residues. CDR1 and CDR2 from the germline V gene are SGHTA and FQGNSA. V shed 5 bases, J shed 4 bases, and the junction held 13 bases outside the gene matches. DNA for the CDR3: TGTGCCAGCAGCCTACGGACTAGCGGGGGTAGAGGGCGAGAGACCCAGTACTTC. Protein product: CASSLRTSGGRGRETQYF.

The chain recombines TRBV29-1 with TRBJ2-1; TRBD2 agrees at 8 bases. The germline V gene has CDR1 SQVTM and CDR2 ANQGSEA. CDR3 length equals 17 residues. With 8 bases clipped from V and 8 bases from J, the junction kept 23 bases outside the gene matches. CDR3 sequence: CSSRVSSGLSQGHEQFF. CDR3 sequence (DNA): TGCAGCTCTCGGGTATCTAGCGGGCTTTCTCAGGGGCATGAGCAGTTCTTC.

This clone was found once. The V gene is TRBV5-1, the J gene TRBJ2-6, with D maybe TRBD2 (6 bases). The CDR3 spans 16 residues. CDR1 and CDR2 (germline): SGHRS, YFSETQ. V gave up 1 base and J gave up 2 bases, with 10 bases separating them. The CDR3 nucleotides read TGCGCCAGCAGCTTGAGCCGGGGGACTGGGGCCAACGTCCTGACTTTC. It encodes CASSLSRGTGANVLTF.

The chain couples TRBV28 to TRBJ2-1; D possibly corresponds to TRBD1 (6 bases). V shed 4 bases and J shed 6 bases, with 16 bases lying between them. This CDR3 contains 15 residues. CDR1 is MDHEN, CDR2 SYDVKM, per germline. The CDR3 here is CASSSRDIGFNEQFF. CDR3 nucleotide sequence: TGTGCCAGCAGTTCCCGGGACATTGGTTTCAATGAGCAGTTCTTC.

This chain uses TRBV30 with TRBJ2-3; D is possibly TRBD1 or TRBD2 (6 bases each). This CDR3 spans 16 amino acids. Germline loops: CDR1 GTSNPN, CDR2 SVGIG (reference sequence). V shed 5 bases and J shed 4 bases, with 22 bases lying between them. CDR3 residues: CAWRAGHSFWPDTQYF. CDR3 nucleotides: TGTGCCTGGCGTGCGGGACACTCCTTCTGGCCAGATACGCAGTATTTT.

The chain combines TRBV7-9 with TRBJ2-7, with unresolved D. Trimming shortened V by 3 bases and J by 1 base, and 4 bases separated the two germline ends. The germline V gene has CDR1 SEHNR and CDR2 FQNEAQ (reference sequence). The CDR3 is made up of 12 amino acids. The DNA for the CDR3 is TGTGCCAGCAGCTTCAATTCCTACGAGCAGTACTTC. Encoded protein: CASSFNSYEQYF.

This chain links TRBV29-1 with TRBJ2-3; 8 bases line up with TRBD1. This CDR3 contains 14 residues. Per germline, CDR1 SQVTM and CDR2 ANQGSEA. With 4 bases clipped from V and 2 bases from J, the junction kept 5 bases outside the gene matches. The CDR3 DNA reads TGCAGCGTTGCCGGGACAGGTAACACAGATACGCAGTATTTT. It encodes CSVAGTGNTDTQYF.

The chain carries TRBV6-5 and TRBJ2-5; TRBD1 matches at 9 bases. The CDR3 spans 15 residues. Germline CDR1 and CDR2: MNHEY and SVGAGI. Trimming took 5 bases from V and 0 from J; bases not matched to a gene: 4. The DNA of the CDR3 is TGTGCCAGCAGTAGAGGGACAGGGTACCAAGAGACCCAGTACTTC. This sequence encodes CASSRGTGYQETQYF.

The chain couples TRBV19 to TRBJ2-5, with TRBD1 matching over 10 bases. CDR3 length: 14 amino acids. With 8 bases clipped from V and 5 bases from J, the junction kept 8 bases outside the gene matches. CDR1 and CDR2 (germline): LNHDA, SQIVND (reference sequence). The CDR3 sequence is CASARGQGLETQYF. CDR3 coding DNA: TGTGCCAGTGCTAGGGGACAGGGGTTGGAGACCCAGTACTTC.

The gene calls are TRBV5-4 and TRBJ2-2; TRBD1 is a possible D gene (6 bases). Per the germline V gene, CDR1 is SGHNT and CDR2 is YYREEE (reference sequence). CDR3 length: 14 residues. V lost 5 bases, J lost 0 bases, and 8 bases lay in between. The CDR3 nucleotides are TGTGCCAGCAGTGGGGGCGCGAACACCGGGGAGCTGTTTTTT. Residues: CASSGGANTGELFF.

The genes are TRBV6-5 and TRBJ1-1; 9 bases match TRBD1. Trimming at V came to 4 bases and at J to 4 bases, leaving 4 bases not matched to a gene. The CDR3 totals 14 residues. Germline CDR1 MNHEY, CDR2 SVGAGI. CDR3 DNA: TGTGCCAGCAGTTTGCACAGGGGGCCCACTGAAGCTTTCTTT. It specifies CASSLHRGPTEAFF.

This clone came up once. This chain links TRBV6-5 with TRBJ1-1; unclear D gene. Germline-derived CDR1 and CDR2 are MNHEY and SVGAGI. V was shortened by 8 bases and J by 7 bases, with 17 bases between the two germline ends. This CDR3 has 13 amino acids. In DNA, the CDR3 is TGTGCCAGCGGCGTGCTCGAACAGAGTGAAGCTTTCTTT. This encodes CASGVLEQSEAFF.

This chain links TRBV6-1 with TRBJ1-3; D remains unclear. Trimming took off 9 bases at V and 7 bases at J, with 13 bases between the two ends. Per germline, CDR1 MNHNS and CDR2 SASEGT. The CDR3 length is 12 residues. This CDR3 is CASRQVGNTIYF. DNA for the CDR3: TGTGCCAGTCGGCAGGTTGGGAACACCATATATTTT.

The V and J genes are TRBV29-1 and TRBJ1-4, with D perhaps matching TRBD1 (6 bases). Trimming removed 7 bases at V and 8 bases at J, with 20 bases between. Germline values: CDR1 SQVTM, CDR2 ANQGSEA. This CDR3 contains 14 residues. CDR3 DNA: TGCAGCGCCTGGAGGGGGTCGGGGGGGGAAAAACTGTTTTTT. Its translation is CSAWRGSGGEKLFF.

The chain links TRBV4-3 to TRBJ1-1; D is uncertain. V lost 0 bases and J lost 1, with 15 bases in between. Germline loops: CDR1 LGHNA, CDR2 YSLEER. This CDR3 has 17 residues. CDR3 in amino acids: CASSQDFYVGPNTEAFF. DNA for the CDR3: TGCGCCAGCAGCCAAGATTTTTACGTTGGCCCGAACACTGAAGCTTTCTTT.

The chain has TRBV6-5 and TRBJ2-4, with 7 bases lining up with TRBD2. The V and J ends lost 0 bases and 6 bases, in that order; junction bases with no gene match: 5. The CDR3 length is 15 residues. Looked up from germline, CDR1 is MNHEY and CDR2 is SVGAGI. CDR3 protein: CASSYSRGVGNIQYF. The CDR3 DNA reads TGTGCCAGCAGTTACTCCCGGGGGGTTGGAAACATTCAGTACTTC.

This clone has only one observation. The chain has TRBV5-6 and TRBJ1-1; perhaps TRBD1 as D (5 bases). CDR3 length: 16 residues. Germline V CDR1 and CDR2: SGHDT, YYEEEE. V shed 0 bases and J shed 0 bases, with 12 bases lying between them. This CDR3 reads CASSLAQTGVNTEAFF. The CDR3 DNA reads TGTGCCAGCAGCTTGGCACAAACGGGGGTGAACACTGAAGCTTTCTTT.

V and J are TRBV5-1 and TRBJ2-2; D unresolved. The V and J ends lost 3 bases and 5 bases respectively, with 5 bases between them. Per germline, CDR1 SGHRS and CDR2 YFSETQ. This CDR3 contains 12 residues. The CDR3 reads CASSSNTGELFF. CDR3 coding DNA: TGCGCCAGCAGCTCCAATACCGGGGAGCTGTTTTTT.

This chain joins TRBV7-3 and TRBJ2-2; D is ambiguous. V was clipped by 1 base and J by 6 bases, with 15 bases between them. The CDR3 is made up of 16 amino acids. The germline V gene has CDR1 SGHTA and CDR2 FQGTGA. The CDR3 region has the DNA TGTGCCAGCAGCTTAATAGGCCCCAAAGAGGCCGGGGAGCTGTTTTTT. Translation: CASSLIGPKEAGELFF.

In its sample, this clone was seen once. This CDR3 is CAWSPGLDGSQHF. The CDR3 DNA is TGTGCCTGGAGTCCGGGACTGGATGGGTCCCAGCATTTT. The J gene is TRBJ1-5, the V gene TRBV30; possible D gene TRBD1, 5 bases. This CDR3 contains 13 residues. Looked up from germline, CDR1 is GTSNPN and CDR2 is SVGIG (reference sequence). The V and J ends lost 2 bases and 11 bases respectively, with 16 bases between them.

This chain links TRBV6-4 with TRBJ1-2, with 7 bases fitting TRBD1. The CDR3 runs 16 residues. Germline lookup yields CDR1 MRHNA and CDR2 SNTAGT. Trimming at V came to 0 bases and at J to 2 bases, leaving 6 bases not matched to a gene. The CDR3 loop is CASSDSPGGLNYGYTF. In nucleotides, the CDR3 is TGTGCCAGCAGTGACTCCCCAGGGGGATTGAACTATGGCTACACCTTC.